These 23 T cell receptor beta chains were all obtained from the same sample, sequenced in a study of T cells in women clearing cervical HPV infection. Profiling relied on immunoSEQ multiplex PCR, and the TCRdb table lists in-frame clones only, not all of them. Its table lists tens of thousands of clones. The sequenced material came from blood buffy coat. These receptors were collected from a woman aged 18-69 years with a cervical HPV16 infection that either progressed to CIN3+ or cleared (not recorded which).

A remark on this clone: The read falls 3 residues short of the CDR3 end, and the missing part is taken from the germline J gene. The chain combines TRBV20-1 with TRBJ1-2; a weak D match, TRBD1 (5 bases). The CDR3 runs to 13 residues. V dropped 2 bases and J dropped 6 bases, with 13 bases sitting between them. In germline, CDR1 is DFQATT, CDR2 SNEGSKA (reference sequence). Incomplete CDR3 DNA: TGCAGTGCTAGAAGGGGTGGTACGGATGGC. Its protein is CSARRGGTDG. The entire CDR3 protein reads CSARRGGTDGYTF.

About this clone: Sequencing ends 3 residues short of the CDR3 end; the germline J gene provides the rest. The genes are TRBV6-1 and TRBJ1-2; D may be TRBD1 (5 bases). The length of the CDR3 is 13 residues. The V gene lost 4 bases and the J gene lost 7 bases, with 13 bases spanning the gap. Germline CDR1 MNHNS, CDR2 SASEGT. CDR3 sequence reads: CASSGAGRTGYTF. CDR3 bases read: TGTGCCAGCAGTGGGGCAGGGCGGACTGGC.

Concerning this clone: The read falls 3 residues short of the CDR3 end, and the missing part is taken from the germline J gene. This chain connects TRBV19 to TRBJ2-1, with 10 bases fitting TRBD2. Germline CDR1 and CDR2: LNHDA and SQIVND (reference sequence). The CDR3 length is 19 residues. The V segment lost 1 base and the J segment 7 bases; nucleotides outside the gene matches: 16. The DNA read from the CDR3 is TGTGCCAGTAGTATAGCCCCCTCTTCTTATCTAGCGGGGGTTAATGAG. Translating gives CASSIAPSSYLAGVNE. The complete CDR3 sequence is CASSIAPSSYLAGVNEQFF.

About this clone itself: Coverage ceases 3 residues before the CDR3 finishes, and the germline J gene fills in the end. V gene TRBV30 combines with J gene TRBJ2-1; no reliable D call. The CDR3 totals 16 residues. Trimming left V 2 bases short and J 2 bases short, with 16 bases between. CDR1 is GTSNPN and CDR2 is SVGIG in the germline V gene (reference sequence). This CDR3 reads CAWSLVRASPYNEQFF. Partial CDR3 DNA: TGTGCCTGGAGTTTGGTTAGAGCATCTCCCTACAATGAG. The whole variable domain, remainder taken from reference TRBV30 and TRBJ2-1, is SQTIHQWPATLVQPVGSPLSLECTVEGTSNPNLYWYRQAAGRGLQLLFYSVGIGQISSEVPQNLSASRPQDRQFILSSKKLLLSDSGFYLCAWSLVRASPYNEQFFGPGTRLTVL.

As concerns this clone: The CDR3 is cut off 3 residues early in the read; its end comes from the germline J gene. V gene TRBV19 combines with J gene TRBJ1-6; unclear D gene. The CDR3 has 13 amino acids. Germline V gene data show CDR1 as LNHDA and CDR2 as SQIVND (reference sequence). V was clipped by 3 bases and J by 10 bases, with 10 bases between them. CDR3 DNA (partial): TGTGCCAGTAGTATCGGCTTAGGGTCACCC. This translates into CASSIGLGSP. The CDR3, in full, reads CASSIGLGSPLHF.

The sequenced CDR3 bases are TGTGCCAGCAGTAGTGGAAGGCAGGAACTGAACACTGAA. Protein sequence: CASSSGRQELNTE. The whole CDR3 region reads CASSSGRQELNTEAFF. This sequence joins TRBV6-2 or TRBV6-3 and TRBJ1-1, with D unclear. The sequence runs out 3 residues before the end of the CDR3; the remainder is reconstructed from the germline J gene. The CDR3 length is 16 residues. Trimming left V 5 bases short and J 0 bases short, with 16 bases between. The germline V gene encodes CDR1 MNHEY and CDR2 SVGEGT.

Notes on this clone: With the read ending 3 residues before the CDR3 end, the germline J gene is used to fill in that end. The chain carries TRBV20-1 and TRBJ1-5, with D possibly TRBD1 on 5 matching bases. Germline V gene lookup returns CDR1 DFQATT and CDR2 SNEGSKA (reference sequence). The CDR3 has 16 residues. Deletions cut 6 bases from V and 1 base from J, with 19 bases between. The CDR3 protein is CSAAAVGGASNQPQHF. Partial CDR3 DNA: TGCAGTGCCGCGGCAGTGGGCGGGGCAAGCAATCAGCCC.

Details on this clone: The CDR3 end falls 3 residues outside the read, so it is completed with the germline J gene. The J gene is TRBJ2-7, the V gene TRBV20-1; D is possibly TRBD1 (5 bases). This CDR3 region has 14 residues. Germline lookup yields CDR1 DFQATT and CDR2 SNEGSKA (reference sequence). Trimming shortened V by 6 bases and J by 6 bases, and 21 bases separated the two germline ends. The CDR3 is CSATTGDPKREQYF. The CDR3 bases that were read are TGCAGTGCAACCACAGGAGACCCTAAACGCGAG.

The CDR3 loop reads CASSTNNSPLHF. CDR3 DNA (partial): TGTGCCAGCAGCACTAATAATTCACCC. The chain uses TRBV7-9 and TRBJ1-6, with D uncertain. With the read ending 3 residues before the CDR3 end, the germline J gene is used to fill in that end. The CDR3 spans 12 residues. Germline V gene lookup returns CDR1 SEHNR and CDR2 FQNEAQ (reference sequence). V was pared by 5 bases and J by 5 bases, with 4 bases between.

Concerning this clone: Coverage ceases 3 residues before the CDR3 finishes, and the germline J gene fills in the end. The chain uses TRBV19 and TRBJ1-3, with D unresolved. Germline V gives CDR1 LNHDA, CDR2 SQIVND (reference sequence). With 1 base removed from V and 4 bases from J, the gap between germline ends came to 11 bases. The CDR3 loop spans 15 amino acids. CDR3 DNA (partial): TGTGCCAGTAGTATAGCGGGGTACCTAGGAAACACC. Amino acids: CASSIAGYLGNT. The entire CDR3 protein is CASSIAGYLGNTIYF.

On this clone itself: The CDR3 end falls 3 residues outside the read, so it is completed with the germline J gene. The genes are TRBV7-2 and TRBJ1-1, with D hard to call. Trimming shortened V by 5 bases and J by 1 base, and 11 bases separated the two germline ends. This CDR3 has 14 residues. CDR1 is SGHTA, CDR2 FQGNSA, per germline. CDR3 amino acids: CASSPPGGNTEAFF. The CDR3 bases that were read are TGTGCCAGCAGCCCGCCAGGAGGGAACACTGAA.

In regard to this clone: The observed sequence ends 3 residues before the CDR3 terminus, with the missing tail filled in from the germline J gene. The chain employs TRBV27 and TRBJ2-1, with D unclear. Trimming took off 5 bases at V and 7 bases at J, with 9 bases between the two ends. This CDR3 spans 12 amino acids. CDR1 MNHEY and CDR2 SMNVEV come from the germline V gene (reference sequence). The CDR3 spells CASSTQSNEQFF. The part of the CDR3 DNA that was read is TGTGCCAGCAGTACCCAGTCGAATGAG.

On this clone itself: The CDR3 extends 3 residues past the end of the read, so its final part is completed from the germline J gene. The genes are TRBV7-9 and TRBJ1-2; D remains unclear. The CDR3 loop spans 13 amino acids. Germline V gene data show CDR1 as SEHNR and CDR2 as FQNEAQ (reference sequence). The CDR3 spells CASSPPMVYDYTF. The CDR3 bases that were read are TGTGCCAGCAGCCCCCCCATGGTCTACGAC. Full variable domain (missing parts from reference TRBV7-9 and TRBJ1-2): DTGVSQNPRHKITKRGQNVTFRCDPISEHNRLYWYRQTLGQGPEFLTYFQNEAQLEKSRLLSDRFSAERPKGSFSTLEIQRTEQGDSAMYLCASSPPMVYDYTFGSGTRLTVV.

Concerning this clone itself: Sequencing ends 3 residues short of the CDR3 end; the germline J gene provides the rest. The chain recombines TRBV19 with TRBJ1-2; D gene ambiguous. The germline V gene has CDR1 LNHDA and CDR2 SQIVND (reference sequence). CDR3 length: 12 amino acids. The CDR3 sequence: CAIKTPPDTYTF. The sequenced part of the CDR3 DNA is TGTGCCATAAAGACACCTCCAGATACC.

As to this clone: The read ends 3 residues shy of where the CDR3 ends; the end is completed using the germline J gene. The gene calls are TRBV7-2 and TRBJ1-2; TRBD1 might be the D (5 bases). Germline-derived CDR1 and CDR2 are SGHTA and FQGNSA. The CDR3 covers 15 residues. The CDR3 loop reads CASSSRAGSIYDYTF. The sequenced part of the CDR3 DNA is TGTGCCAGCAGCTCGAGGGCAGGGTCTATCTACGAC.

Remarks on this clone: The read terminates 3 residues before the CDR3 end, so the remaining end is supplied by the germline J gene. This rearrangement joins TRBV7-9 to TRBJ2-3; TRBD2 matches at 7 bases. V trimming: 1 base; J trimming: 4 bases; junction bases outside the gene matches: 2. This CDR3 has 14 residues. Germline CDR1 SEHNR, CDR2 FQNEAQ (reference sequence). The CDR3 protein is CASSLGTSADTQYF. The DNA read from the CDR3 is TGTGCCAGCAGCTTAGGGACTAGTGCAGATACG.

Comments on this clone: The CDR3 goes on 3 residues after the read ends, and that part is filled in from the germline J gene. The chain links TRBV6-2 or TRBV6-3 to TRBJ2-5; 9 nucleotides match TRBD1. V was clipped by 4 bases and J by 2 bases; unmatched bases: 11. The CDR3 sequence is 17 residues long. The germline CDR1 and CDR2 sequences are MNHEY and SVGEGT. This CDR3 reads CASSLFGPGQGQETQYF. The CDR3 DNA, read in part, is TGTGCCAGCAGTTTGTTCGGGCCGGGACAGGGTCAAGAGACC.

Regarding this clone: Read sequence stops 3 residues before the CDR3 end, and the germline J gene provides the missing end. The chain combines TRBV6-2 or TRBV6-3 with TRBJ1-1; no clear D gene. The CDR3 extends over 13 amino acids. Germline CDR1 reads MNHEY; CDR2 reads SVGEGT. CDR3 DNA (partial): TGTGCCAGCAGTTACCGCGAGCACGATACG. This codes for CASSYREHDT. The entire CDR3 protein is CASSYREHDTAFF.

In the case of this clone: From the germline J gene comes the end of the CDR3, since the read stops 3 residues before it. The chain is built from TRBV7-2 and TRBJ1-2; tentative D call: TRBD1 (6 bases). Germline CDR1 SGHTA, CDR2 FQGNSA. Trimming removed 1 base from V and 3 bases from J, with 9 bases in between. The CDR3 is 14 residues long. CDR3 amino acids: CASSLGPGDYGYTF. The CDR3 DNA, read in part, is TGTGCCAGCAGCTTAGGGCCAGGGGACTATGGC.

About this clone itself: The DNA ends 3 residues before the CDR3 does, and the rest of the CDR3 is filled in from the germline J gene. This rearrangement joins TRBV19 to TRBJ2-7; 10 bases are a match to TRBD1. V lost 5 bases, J lost 5 bases, and 9 bases stayed unmatched. The CDR3 covers 15 residues. CDR1 is LNHDA and CDR2 is SQIVND in the germline V gene (reference sequence). The part of the CDR3 DNA that was read is TGTGCCAGTAGTTACCGGGACAGGGGCAGGAACGAG. Protein sequence: CASSYRDRGRNE. In full, the CDR3 reads CASSYRDRGRNEQYF.

Note on this clone: Read sequence stops 3 residues before the CDR3 end, and the germline J gene provides the missing end. The rearrangement joins TRBV11-2 to TRBJ2-1; unclear D gene. Germline loops: CDR1 SGHAT, CDR2 FQNNGV. Trimming left V 5 bases short and J 4 bases short, with 15 bases between. The CDR3 extends over 15 amino acids. The CDR3 protein is CASSGSVSRYNEQFF. CDR3 DNA, as far as it was read: TGTGCCAGCAGCGGTAGTGTCTCACGGTACAATGAG. The complete variable domain, with remaining parts taken from reference TRBV11-2 and TRBJ2-1, reads EAGVAQSPRYKIIEKRQSVAFWCNPISGHATLYWYQQILGQGPKLLIQFQNNGVVDDSQLPKDRFSAERLKGVDSTLKIQPAKLEDSAVYLCASSGSVSRYNEQFFGPGTRLTVL.

In the case of this clone: Coverage ceases 3 residues before the CDR3 finishes, and the germline J gene fills in the end. The chain is built from TRBV13 and TRBJ2-7, with D perhaps matching TRBD1 (6 bases). Germline lookup yields CDR1 PRHDT and CDR2 FYEKMQ (reference sequence). The CDR3 has 14 amino acids. Trimming took off 5 bases at V and 2 bases at J, with 13 bases between the two ends. The CDR3: CASSQQGSPYEQYF. CDR3 DNA (partial): TGTGCCAGCAGCCAACAGGGCTCCCCCTACGAG.

Worth noting for this clone: From the germline J gene comes the end of the CDR3, since the read stops 3 residues before it. This chain uses TRBV19 with TRBJ1-6; TRBD1 is a possible D gene (5 bases). Between the trimmed V and J ends, which lost 6 bases and 7 bases, there was a span of 10 bases. Germline values: CDR1 LNHDA, CDR2 SQIVND (reference sequence). This CDR3 has 13 residues. The CDR3 DNA, read in part, is TGTGCCAGTAGAACTACAGGAAATTCACCC. It translates to CASRTTGNSP. The entire CDR3 protein is CASRTTGNSPLHF.